These 27 T cell receptor beta chains were all obtained from the same sample, sequenced in a study of blood T cell repertoires in COVID-19. The data were produced by immunoSEQ multiplex PCR, yet TCRdb's version contains in-frame clones alone and is incomplete. The sample lists 370,000 or so clones; 70% to 85% were seen once. Sequencing input: peripheral blood. The receptor set was obtained from a human donor with acute or convalescent COVID-19. The donor label of this sample is uncertain.

This clone turned up a few times. The chain couples TRBV5-1 to TRBJ1-6; D is ambiguous. CDR1 SGHRS and CDR2 YFSETQ come from the germline V gene. Trimming left V 4 bases short and J 7 bases short, with 15 bases between. The CDR3 loop spans 15 amino acids. The CDR3 DNA follows: TGCGCCAGCAGCGTAGGTCACGGAGGCAATTCACCCCTCCACTTT. Translated, it gives CASSVGHGGNSPLHF.

CDR3 in amino acids: CASSIYRGERAEKLFF. As DNA, the CDR3 is TGTGCCAGTAGTATCTACAGGGGTGAGCGTGCTGAAAAACTGTTTTTT. This rearrangement joins TRBV19 to TRBJ1-4; 7 bases agree with TRBD1. The germline V gene has CDR1 LNHDA and CDR2 SQIVND (reference sequence). There are 16 residues in the CDR3. Trimming removed 3 bases from V and 7 bases from J; junction bases left unmatched: 11.

The J gene is TRBJ2-1, the V gene TRBV2; 13 positions agree with TRBD2. Germline V gene lookup returns CDR1 SNHLY and CDR2 FYNNEI. V lost 6 bases to trimming and J lost 4 bases; unmatched junction nucleotides: 6. The CDR3 extends over 16 amino acids. CDR3 in DNA: TGTGCCAGCAGAGCCGGGACTAGCGGGAAGTACAATGAGCAGTTCTTC. Translating gives CASRAGTSGKYNEQFF.

The rearrangement joins TRBV5-1 to TRBJ1-4; 7 nucleotides agree with TRBD1. V shed 0 bases and J 8 bases; nucleotides not matched to a gene: 7. This CDR3 comprises 15 residues. The germline gives CDR1 SGHRS, CDR2 YFSETQ. CDR3 DNA: TGCGCCAGCAGCTTGGCCCAGGGGGAGTGGGAAAAACTGTTTTTT. Protein: CASSLAQGEWEKLFF.

The chain employs TRBV27 and TRBJ2-3; the match to TRBD2 covers 14 bases. Germline CDR1 MNHEY, CDR2 SMNVEV (reference sequence). This CDR3 spans 16 amino acids. The J segment lost 5 bases and the V segment lost 3 bases, leaving 4 bases of the junction unmatched. The CDR3 is CASSFGLAGGEDTQYF. For the CDR3, the DNA is TGTGCCAGCAGTTTCGGACTAGCGGGAGGCGAAGATACGCAGTATTTT.

The CDR3 sequence is CAWNRQDSPLHF. CDR3 nucleotides: TGTGCCTGGAACAGGCAAGATTCACCCCTCCACTTT. The chain joins TRBV30 to TRBJ1-6, with a possible D match to TRBD1 (5 bases). The germline gives CDR1 GTSNPN, CDR2 SVGIG (reference sequence). V lost 4 bases to trimming and J lost 8 bases, with 9 bases between them. The CDR3 length is 12 residues. Based on the CDR3 plus reference TRBV30 and TRBJ1-6, the full variable domain is SQTIHQWPATLVQPVGSPLSLECTVEGTSNPNLYWYRQAAGRGLQLLFYSVGIGQISSEVPQNLSASRPQDRQFILSSKKLLLSDSGFYLCAWNRQDSPLHFGNGTRLTVT.

The chain's CDR3 is CASSGYGAPSYNEQFF. Written as DNA, the CDR3 is TGTGCCAGCAGTGGGTACGGAGCGCCCTCCTACAATGAGCAGTTCTTC. V is TRBV2 and J is TRBJ2-1; the D is unclear. V was cut by 4 bases and J by 0 bases, with 13 bases left in between. The germline gives CDR1 SNHLY, CDR2 FYNNEI. There are 16 residues in the CDR3. Together with reference TRBV2 and TRBJ2-1, the CDR3 gives the full variable domain: EPEVTQTPSHQVTQMGQEVILRCVPISNHLYFYWYRQILGQKVEFLVSFYNNEISEKSEIFDDQFSVERPDGSNFTLKIRSTKLEDSAMYFCASSGYGAPSYNEQFFGPGTRLTVL.

The chain carries TRBV5-1 and TRBJ2-1, with 8 bases fitting TRBD2. This CDR3 is 15 amino acids long. CDR1 is SGHRS and CDR2 is YFSETQ in the germline V gene. Germline trimming cut 2 bases from V and 0 bases from J; bases unmatched to any gene: 1. CDR3 nucleotides: TGCGCCAGCAGCTTCACTAGCGGCTCCTACAATGAGCAGTTCTTC. This translates into CASSFTSGSYNEQFF. The full variable domain, its missing parts supplied by reference TRBV5-1 and TRBJ2-1, is KAGVTQTPRYLIKTRGQQVTLSCSPISGHRSVSWYQQTPGQGLQFLFEYFSETQRNKGNFPGRFSGRQFSNSRSEMNVSTLELGDSALYLCASSFTSGSYNEQFFGPGTRLTVL.

The chain carries TRBV12-5 and TRBJ2-5; D might be TRBD1 (6 bases). The CDR3 length is 14 residues. Per germline, CDR1 LGHNT and CDR2 FRNRAP. V was shortened by 6 bases and J by 1 base, with 12 bases between the two germline ends. CDR3 residues: CASGHGTLQETQYF. In DNA, the CDR3 is TGTGCTAGTGGACATGGGACACTCCAAGAGACCCAGTACTTC. Full variable domain (rest looked up from reference TRBV12-5 and TRBJ2-5): DARVTQTPRHKVTEMGQEVTMRCQPILGHNTVFWYRQTMMQGLELLAYFRNRAPLDDSGMPKDRFSAEMPDATLATLKIQPSEPRDSAVYFCASGHGTLQETQYFGPGTRLLVL.

The chain uses TRBV11-2 and TRBJ2-7; 13 bases fit TRBD2. The CDR3 contains 15 residues. Germline CDR1 and CDR2: SGHAT and FQNNGV. With 5 bases clipped from V and 3 bases from J, the junction kept 4 bases outside the gene matches. The CDR3 bases are TGTGCCAGCAGCCGAGGACTAGCGGGGGTCTACGAGCAGTACTTC. Its translation: CASSRGLAGVYEQYF.

The rearrangement uses TRBV3-1 (or the pseudogene TRBV3-2) and TRBJ1-5, with TRBD1 matching 7 bases. This CDR3 is 15 amino acids long. Trimming at V came to 1 base and at J to 11 bases, leaving 11 bases not matched to a gene. CDR1 is LGHDT and CDR2 is YNNKEL in the germline V gene (reference sequence). Here the CDR3 DNA reads TGTGCCAGCAGCCAAGGGGACAGCGTAAGGGTAGCCCAGCATTTT. Amino acid sequence: CASSQGDSVRVAQHF.

This sequence joins TRBV3-1 (or the pseudogene TRBV3-2) and TRBJ2-3; 9 bases fit TRBD2. There are 14 residues in the CDR3. Unmatched junction bases numbered 4, after V lost 6 bases and J lost 3 bases. The V gene's germline CDR1 is LGHDT and CDR2 YNNKEL (reference sequence). The CDR3 protein is CASRARGGTDTQYF. CDR3 in DNA: TGTGCCAGCAGGGCGCGGGGGGGGACAGATACGCAGTATTTT.

This chain connects TRBV21-1 to TRBJ1-4; whether TRBD1, the table's D call, matches the DNA was not checked. TRBV21-1 is assigned pseudogene status. The CDR3 has 16 amino acids. CDR3 loop: CASSKRGQTRNEKLFF. CDR3 DNA: TGTGCCAGCAGCAAAAGGGGACAGACCAGGAATGAAAAACTGTTTTTT.

The V call is TRBV5-1, the J call TRBJ1-1, with D possibly TRBD1 on 6 matching bases. V was pared by 4 bases and J by 0 bases, with 10 bases between. The CDR3 has 14 amino acids. The germline V gene has CDR1 SGHRS and CDR2 YFSETQ. CDR3 residues: CASSHGQMNTEAFF. In nucleotides, the CDR3 is TGCGCCAGCAGCCACGGACAGATGAACACTGAAGCTTTCTTT.

The chain combines TRBV3-1 (or the pseudogene TRBV3-2) with TRBJ1-3; TRBD1 agrees at 7 bases. The CDR3 runs 22 residues. Germline trimming cut 4 bases from V and 3 bases from J; bases unmatched to any gene: 27. Per the germline V gene, CDR1 is LGHDT and CDR2 is YNNKEL (reference sequence). The CDR3 DNA reads TGTGCCAGCAGCCGAAACCCGGGGGCTAGTATCGTGACAGGGTATAATGGAAACACCATATATTTT. It specifies CASSRNPGASIVTGYNGNTIYF.

This clone was seen at least ten times. The chain carries TRBV7-9 and TRBJ2-3; the match to TRBD1 covers 10 bases. V shed 5 bases, J shed 4 bases, and the junction held 6 bases outside the gene matches. CDR1 SEHNR and CDR2 FQNEAQ come from the germline V gene (reference sequence). The CDR3 extends over 15 amino acids. The CDR3 coding sequence is TGTGCCAGCAGCAGTTCGGGACAGGGGTCAGATACGCAGTATTTT. Protein: CASSSSGQGSDTQYF.

The chain joins TRBV5-1 to TRBJ2-1, with D maybe TRBD2 (6 bases). CDR1 is SGHRS and CDR2 is YFSETQ in the germline V gene. The CDR3 totals 17 residues. Trimming removed 3 bases at V and 2 bases at J, with 18 bases between. This chain's CDR3 is CASSYSDYHLPYNEQFF. The CDR3 DNA reads as TGCGCCAGCAGCTATTCGGACTACCACCTTCCCTACAATGAGCAGTTCTTC.

The chain couples TRBV21-1 to TRBJ1-1; TRBD1 was called by the table and not checked on the DNA. TRBV21-1 is a known pseudogene. The CDR3 runs 14 residues. The CDR3 DNA follows: TGTGCCAGCAGCAAAATTGACAGAGCTCATGAAGCTTTCTTT. Amino acid sequence: CASSKIDRAHEAFF.

This clone was detected once. The chain joins TRBV18 to TRBJ2-2; 9 bases fit TRBD2. After removal of 1 base from V and 3 bases from J, the junction contained 3 bases not matched to a gene. The germline V gene has CDR1 KGHSH and CDR2 LQKENI. This CDR3 comprises 16 residues. CDR3 sequence (DNA): TGTGCCAGCTCACCACAGACTAGCGGTGACACCGGGGAGCTGTTTTTT. Its translation: CASSPQTSGDTGELFF.

This chain's CDR3 is CASTRRRGQETQYF. CDR3 bases: TGTGCCAGCACTCGCCGAAGGGGGCAGGAGACCCAGTACTTC. The V gene is TRBV6-5, the J gene TRBJ2-5; TRBD1 agrees at 7 bases. Germline CDR1 and CDR2: MNHEY and SVGAGI. The CDR3 covers 14 residues. V gave up 7 bases and J gave up 5 bases; unmatched junction bases: 10.

The rearrangement links TRBV6-6 to TRBJ1-3, with unresolved D. This CDR3 region has 15 residues. V was pared by 4 bases and J by 3 bases, with 13 bases between. Germline CDR1 reads MNHNY; CDR2 reads SVGAGI (reference sequence). The CDR3, as DNA: TGTGCCAGCAGTTCGTCCGAGTACGGTGGAAACACCATATATTTT. This gives the protein CASSSSEYGGNTIYF.

The chain links TRBV5-5 to TRBJ2-1, with TRBD1 identical over 9 bases. Trimming removed 0 bases from V and 7 bases from J; junction bases left unmatched: 8. The CDR3 has 16 residues. Germline CDR1 and CDR2: SGHKS and YYEKEE (reference sequence). The CDR3, as DNA: TGTGCCAGCAGCTTGGGTGGACAGGGGATCATGAATGAGCAGTTCTTC. Translating gives CASSLGGQGIMNEQFF. The complete variable domain, with remaining parts taken from reference TRBV5-5 and TRBJ2-1, reads DAGVTQSPTHLIKTRGQQVTLRCSPISGHKSVSWYQQVLGQGPQFIFQYYEKEERGRGNFPDRFSARQFPNYSSELNVNALLLGDSALYLCASSLGGQGIMNEQFFGPGTRLTVL.

This CDR3 reads CASREQGGSTEAFF. In DNA form, the CDR3 reads TGTGCCAGCAGAGAACAGGGGGGGAGCACTGAAGCTTTCTTT. The chain uses TRBV28 and TRBJ1-1; 8 nucleotides agree with TRBD1. The CDR3 extends over 14 amino acids. Germline CDR1 MDHEN, CDR2 SYDVKM. Trimming took 6 bases from V and 4 from J; bases not matched to a gene: 7.

The chain recombines TRBV10-3 with TRBJ2-7, with 10 nucleotides matching TRBD2. With V trimmed by 10 bases and J by 3 bases, 6 bases remained unmatched. Germline values: CDR1 ENHRY, CDR2 SYGVKD. The CDR3 is made up of 13 amino acids. The CDR3 is CASTGLANYEQYF. CDR3 in DNA: TGTGCCAGTACGGGACTAGCGAACTACGAGCAGTACTTC.

The chain uses TRBV28 and TRBJ2-1, with 11 nucleotides matching TRBD2. The V gene end was trimmed by 9 bases and the J gene end by 9 bases; junction bases not matched to a gene: 10. Germline V gives CDR1 MDHEN, CDR2 SYDVKM. The CDR3 covers 14 residues. The CDR3 nucleotides are TGTGCCAGTCATAGCGGCCTAGCGGGGGGTGAGCAGTTCTTC. This gives the protein CASHSGLAGGEQFF.

The rearrangement uses TRBV10-3 and TRBJ1-1; possibly TRBD1 for D (6 bases). The ends were cut back, 0 bases at V and 6 bases at J, with 11 bases in the middle. The germline CDR1 and CDR2 sequences are ENHRY and SYGVKD. This CDR3 spans 14 amino acids. The CDR3 nucleotides read TGTGCCATCAGTGAGTCGAGCGAGGGGGCTGAAGCTTTCTTT. Its translation: CAISESSEGAEAFF.

This chain links TRBV7-9 with TRBJ1-6; 7 bases map to TRBD1. The germline gives CDR1 SEHNR, CDR2 FQNEAQ (reference sequence). The CDR3 is 14 amino acids. J gave up 6 bases and V 1 base, and 0 bases lay outside the gene matches. The CDR3 region is CASSLGDSNSPLHF. CDR3 bases: TGTGCCAGCAGCTTAGGGGACAGTAATTCACCCCTCCACTTT.